These T cell receptor beta chains were read from a single sample in a study of a mutant IDH1 vaccine in newly diagnosed glioma. No antigen has been assigned to these receptors. Assay: immunoSEQ multiplex PCR; the TCRdb copy retains only in-frame clones and omits some. The sample yields roughly 130,000 clones, around 77% seen once. The sample consisted of PBMCs, taken from a glioma patient whose treatment included an IDH1 peptide vaccine. These receptors all come from a man aged 35 to 55 with glioma. Each CDR3 is given with its conserved first and last residue. D genes are given only for firm matches. Clone size is stated in some rows and not others, as once, few, many or a class when expanded.

D	J	V	size	DNA	CDR3
NA	TRBJ2-2	TRBV5-6	NA	TGTGCCAGCAGTATAGTTGGAACCGGGGAGCTGTTTTTT	CASSIVGTGELFF
NA	TRBJ2-5	TRBV5-6	NA	TGTGCCAGCAGCGGGGCTAGTGGGGAGACCCAGTACTTC	CASSGASGETQYF
NA	TRBJ2-7	TRBV7-9	once	TGTGCCAGCAGTTCCGAGAGCGAGGGCTACGAGCAGTACTTC	CASSSESEGYEQYF
NA	TRBJ2-2	TRBV19	NA	TGTGCCAGTAGTGACAGTGCCGGGGAGCTGTTTTTT	CASSDSAGELFF
NA	TRBJ2-5	TRBV9	many	TGTGCCAGCAGCGTAGGGGGGGCGATTGGAGAGACCCAGTACTTC	CASSVGGAIGETQYF
TRBD1	TRBJ1-3	TRBV2	NA	TGTGCCAGCAGACAGACAGGGGCAGCTGGAAACACCATATATTTT	CASRQTGAAGNTIYF
TRBD1	TRBJ1-5	TRBV5-4	NA	TGTGCCAGCAGCCCACGAGGGGGCCCTAGCAATCAGCCCCAGCATTTT	CASSPRGGPSNQPQHF
NA	TRBJ1-1	TRBV6-1	few	TGTGCCAGCACCGGGCGGACTGAAGCTTTCTTT	CASTGRTEAFF
TRBD1	TRBJ1-2	TRBV19	few	TGTGCCAGTAGTTCCGGAGGGACAGGGACCTTCTATGGCTACACCTTC	CASSSGGTGTFYGYTF
NA	TRBJ2-3	TRBV14	NA	TGTGCCAGCAGCCAAGGGTTGATAGCCACGCAGTATTTT	CASSQGLIATQYF
TRBD2	TRBJ2-5	TRBV4-2	NA	TGTGCCAGCAGCCAAGATGGGAGCGGGGGGGAGGAGACCCAGTACTTC	CASSQDGSGGEETQYF
TRBD1	TRBJ2-1	TRBV25-1	few	TGTGCCAGCAGTGAATTTGGGACAGGGGACAATGAGCAGTTCTTC	CASSEFGTGDNEQFF
NA	TRBJ2-7	TRBV4-2	few	TGTGCCAGCAGCCCACTAATGGACGGAAGCCCCTACGAGCAGTACTTC	CASSPLMDGSPYEQYF
NA	TRBJ2-3	TRBV14	NA	TGTGCCAGCAGGTCTAGTTCCGGGTCCTTCGATACGCAGTATTTT	CASRSSSGSFDTQYF
TRBD1	TRBJ2-1	TRBV5-1	NA	TGCGCCAGCACGGTCGGTTGGGGACAGGGGGACAATGAGCAGTTCTTC	CASTVGWGQGDNEQFF
NA	TRBJ1-1	TRBV5-6	few	TGTGCCAGCAACAACAGGAACACTGAAGCTTTCTTT	CASNNRNTEAFF
NA	TRBJ2-4	TRBV5-1	NA	TGCGCCAGCAACAATGGATTGTTCGGCAAAAACATTCAGTACTTC	CASNNGLFGKNIQYF
TRBD1	TRBJ2-7	TRBV19	NA	TGTGCCAGTAGTTTGATCGGGACAGGTTTCGTCGAGCAGTACTTC	CASSLIGTGFVEQYF
NA	TRBJ1-3	TRBV7-2	NA	TGTGCCAGCAGCTTAGGAGGGGGAAACTCTGGAAACACCATATATTTT	CASSLGGGNSGNTIYF
TRBD1	TRBJ1-1	TRBV2	NA	TGTGCCAGCAGCCCGGACAGGGGGTTAACTGAAGCTTTCTTT	CASSPDRGLTEAFF
NA	TRBJ1-3	TRBV6-5	NA	TGTGCCAGCAGGCGATCGACCGGAAACACCATATATTTT	CASRRSTGNTIYF
NA	TRBJ1-2	TRBV5-1	NA	TGCGCCAGCAGCTTGGATTCAGGGATAAACTATGGCTACACCTTC	CASSLDSGINYGYTF
TRBD1	TRBJ1-2	TRBV13	NA	TGTGCCAGCAGCTTACAGGGGGCGCTTGACTATGGCTACACCTTC	CASSLQGALDYGYTF
NA	TRBJ2-7	TRBV7-2	NA	TGTGCCAGCAGCCAATGGCAGAGGACATACGAGCAGTACTTC	CASSQWQRTYEQYF
TRBD2	TRBJ2-6	TRBV19	NA	TGTGCCAGTAGTATAAGCGGGACTGGGGCCAACGTCCTGACTTTC	CASSISGTGANVLTF
NA	TRBJ2-7	TRBV7-2	once	TGTGCCAGCAGCTTAGTAGGCGGGTCCTACGAGCAGTACTTC	CASSLVGGSYEQYF
NA	TRBJ2-2	TRBV15	NA	TGTGCCACCAGCGCCTCCCGAGACAGCCGCACCGGGGAGCTGTTTTTT	CATSASRDSRTGELFF
TRBD2	TRBJ2-7	TRBV19	few	TGTGCCAGTAGCCACGGACTAGCAGTAAACTTC	CASSHGLAVNF
TRBD2	TRBJ2-7	TRBV6-6	few	TGTGCCAGCAGTTTCCTCAGCGGGAGCGAGCAGTACTTC	CASSFLSGSEQYF
NA	TRBJ2-7	TRBV18	NA	TGTGCCAGCTCACCCGGGACTGACTACGAGCAGTACTTC	CASSPGTDYEQYF
NA	TRBJ2-3	TRBV5-1	NA	TGCGCCAGCAGCTTGGGAATGGCAGCTAGCACAGATACGCAGTATTTT	CASSLGMAASTDTQYF
NA	TRBJ1-1	TRBV30	few	TGTGCCTGGAGTGGACGGGGAAACACTGAAGCTTTCTTT	CAWSGRGNTEAFF
NA	TRBJ2-7	TRBV27	NA	TGTGCCAGCAGGCGGGACAGAAACTACGAGCAGTACTTC	CASRRDRNYEQYF
TRBD2	TRBJ2-1	TRBV5-1	NA	TGCGCCAGCAGCTTGATTAGCGGGGGGGTACGCAATGAGCAGTTCTTC	CASSLISGGVRNEQFF
NA	TRBJ1-4	TRBV7-8	NA	TGTGCCAGCAGCCCCACGGGGCTCGGGGAACTGTTTTTT	CASSPTGLGELFF
TRBD1	TRBJ1-5	TRBV18	NA	TGTGCCAGCTCTACGTTACAGGGGGGGAGAGAGTATAGCAATCAGCCCCAGCATTTT	CASSTLQGGREYSNQPQHF
NA	TRBJ2-5	TRBV11-3	NA	TGTGCCAGCAGCCCTAGGACGGACCAAGAGACCCAGTACTTC	CASSPRTDQETQYF
TRBD1	TRBJ2-1	TRBV7-8	NA	TGTGCCAGCAGCCTAAGGACAGGGTATGGTTTCGGGCCTCTAGGGCCCTGGGAGCAGTTCTTC	CASSLRTGYGFGPLGPWEQFF
TRBD2	TRBJ2-1	TRBV5-1	NA	TGCGCCAGCATTGAGACGGGGGGGCCTGGAGAGCAGTTCTTC	CASIETGGPGEQFF
NA	TRBJ1-5	TRBV15	NA	TGTGCCACCAGCAGAGATGTAGTGATCAATCAGCCCCAGCATTTT	CATSRDVVINQPQHF
TRBD1	TRBJ2-4	TRBV5-1	NA	TGCGCCAGCAGCCCCGGCCCAGGGGGAAACATTCAGTACTTC	CASSPGPGGNIQYF
NA	TRBJ2-1	TRBV5-6	NA	TGTGCCAGCAGCTTGGCTAGACGGGGGCAGTTCTTC	CASSLARRGQFF
NA	TRBJ2-7	TRBV28	NA	TGTGCCAGCAGGGGCAGGGCCTACGAGCAGTACTTC	CASRGRAYEQYF
TRBD1	TRBJ1-1	TRBV5-1	few	TGCGCCAGCAGCCAAGTACAGGGGGCAGGTGAAGCTTTCTTT	CASSQVQGAGEAFF
NA	TRBJ2-1	TRBV29-1	once	TGCGCCCAGAGCGGAGGGGCCTACAATGAGCAGTTCTTC	CAQSGGAYNEQFF
NA	TRBJ1-5	TRBV19	once	TGTGCCAGTAGTATAGAGGATCAGCCCCAGCATTTT	CASSIEDQPQHF
TRBD1	TRBJ2-7	TRBV18	once	TGTGCCAGCTCACCCTTGGGACAGGGGACCCCTGACGAGCAGTACTTC	CASSPLGQGTPDEQYF
TRBD2	TRBJ2-1	TRBV14	NA	TGTGCCAGCAGCCAAGAGGGCGGGGGAGGTGAGCAGTTCTTC	CASSQEGGGGEQFF
NA	TRBJ2-3	TRBV25-1	NA	TGTGCCAGCAGTGAAATAGTTCCAGATACGCAGTATTTT	CASSEIVPDTQYF
NA	TRBJ2-1	TRBV6-5	NA	TGTGCCAGCAGAATGACTCCTTTCTACAATGAGCAGTTCTTC	CASRMTPFYNEQFF
TRBD2	TRBJ2-3	TRBV5-1	NA	TGCGCCAGCAGCACTACTAGCGGGAGTTTCACAGATACGCAGTATTTT	CASSTTSGSFTDTQYF
TRBD2	TRBJ2-3	TRBV18	NA	TGTGCCAGCTCGCCTAGCGGGTCCCGCACAGATACGCAGTATTTT	CASSPSGSRTDTQYF
TRBD1	TRBJ1-1	TRBV5-1	NA	TGCGCCAGCAGCTCCCGAGGGGGCGGGTTGGGCACTGAAGCTTTCTTT	CASSSRGGGLGTEAFF
NA	TRBJ2-3	TRBV10-1	few	TGCGCCAGCAGCGGGGGGCTCACAGATACGCAGTATTTT	CASSGGLTDTQYF